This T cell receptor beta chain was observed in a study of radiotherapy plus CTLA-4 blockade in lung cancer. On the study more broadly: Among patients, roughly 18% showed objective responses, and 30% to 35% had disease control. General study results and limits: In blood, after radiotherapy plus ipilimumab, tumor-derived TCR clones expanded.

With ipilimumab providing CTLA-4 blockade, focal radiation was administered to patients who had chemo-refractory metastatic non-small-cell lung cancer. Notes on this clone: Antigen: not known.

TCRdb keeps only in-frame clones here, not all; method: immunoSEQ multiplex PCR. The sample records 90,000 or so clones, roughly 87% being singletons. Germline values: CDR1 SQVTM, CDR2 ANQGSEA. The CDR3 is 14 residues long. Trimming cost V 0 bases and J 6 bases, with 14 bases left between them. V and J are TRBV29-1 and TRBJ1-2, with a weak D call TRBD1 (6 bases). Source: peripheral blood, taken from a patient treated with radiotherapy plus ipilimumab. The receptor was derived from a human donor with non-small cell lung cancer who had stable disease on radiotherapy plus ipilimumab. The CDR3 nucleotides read TGCAGCGTTGAAGATGACAGGAGCCCGCATGGCTACACCTTC. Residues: CSVEDDRSPHGYTF.